The clone carrying this TCR beta chain has more than one count but fewer than ten. Antigen unknown. Different DNA sequences within this sample yield the same CDR3. This sample is drawn from a study of somatic mutations in cytotoxic T cells in rheumatoid arthritis. Study observations and caveats: It was found that CD8+ T-cell clonality in rheumatoid arthritis patients did not differ significantly from that in age-matched healthy controls. Nobody had found out which antigens the expanded CD8+ clones targeted.

Healthy control subjects consisted of blood donors (median age around 60 years, range about 20-75; around 55% female). Only in-frame clones appear in the TCRdb table, and some are missing; sequencing was by immunoSEQ multiplex PCR. Here the sample spans about 33,000 clones, about 84% being singletons. The length of the CDR3 is 15 residues. Trimming cost V 7 bases and J 0 bases, with 12 bases left between them. CDR1 is SNHLY, CDR2 FYNNEI, per germline. The sample comprised CD8+ T cells sorted from blood. V and J are TRBV2 and TRBJ1-4, with D possibly being TRBD1 (5 bases). This TCR derives from a man aged 40-55 years in good health. The CDR3 nucleotides read TGTGCCAGCATACGGGGGACGGCAACTAATGAAAAACTGTTTTTT. The encoded protein is CASIRGTATNEKLFF.